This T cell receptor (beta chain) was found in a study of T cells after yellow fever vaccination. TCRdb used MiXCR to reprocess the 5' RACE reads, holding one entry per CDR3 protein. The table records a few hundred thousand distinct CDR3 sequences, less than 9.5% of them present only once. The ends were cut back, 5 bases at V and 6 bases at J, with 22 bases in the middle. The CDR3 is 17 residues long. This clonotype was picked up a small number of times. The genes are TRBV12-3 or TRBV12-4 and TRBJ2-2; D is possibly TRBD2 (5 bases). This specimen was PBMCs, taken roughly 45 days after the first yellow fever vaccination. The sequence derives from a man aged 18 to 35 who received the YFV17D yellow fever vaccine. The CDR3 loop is CASSPSGRWPQAGELFF. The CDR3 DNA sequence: TGTGCCAGCAGTCCCAGCGGACGATGGCCCCAGGCCGGGGAGCTGTTTTTT.